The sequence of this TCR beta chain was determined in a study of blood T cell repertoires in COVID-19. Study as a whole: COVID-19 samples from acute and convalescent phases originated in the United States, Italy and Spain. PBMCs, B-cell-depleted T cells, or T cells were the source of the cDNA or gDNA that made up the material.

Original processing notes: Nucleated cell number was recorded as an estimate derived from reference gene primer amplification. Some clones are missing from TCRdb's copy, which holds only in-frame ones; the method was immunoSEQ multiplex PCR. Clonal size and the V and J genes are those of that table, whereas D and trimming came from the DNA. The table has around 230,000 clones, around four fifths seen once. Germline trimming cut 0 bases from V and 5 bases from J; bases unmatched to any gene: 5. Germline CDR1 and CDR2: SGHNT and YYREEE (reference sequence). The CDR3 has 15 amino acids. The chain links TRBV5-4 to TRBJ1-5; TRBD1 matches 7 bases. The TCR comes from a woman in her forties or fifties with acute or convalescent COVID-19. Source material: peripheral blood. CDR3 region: CASSLEEGAHQPQHF. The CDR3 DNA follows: TGTGCCAGCAGCTTGGAGGAGGGGGCGCATCAGCCCCAGCATTTT.